This T cell receptor (beta chain) came from a study of T cells in Graves' hyperthyroidism and ophthalmopathy. The table lists this clonotype with a few counts. Using RNA transcripts as the source, TCR beta CDR3 regions were amplified. HTBI primers were the set used in a first-round RT-PCR of the TCR CDR3. From the multiplex PCR reads, TCRdb called clonotypes with MiXCR, one entry per CDR3 protein. The profile covers some 350,000 distinct CDR3 sequences, with about a fifth appearing a single time and roughly 3.5% taken by the ten largest. V gave up 1 base and J gave up 1 base; unmatched junction bases: 7. Per the germline V gene, CDR1 is MDHEN and CDR2 is SYDVKM. This CDR3 has 17 residues.

The chain joins TRBV28 to TRBJ1-3, with 7 bases matching TRBD1. Source material: blood. This TCR derives from a woman aged 18-29 years with Graves' hyperthyroidism. The CDR3 DNA reads TGTGCCAGCAGTTTATTCCCCCAGGGGGGATCTGGAAACACCATATATTTT. Its protein is CASSLFPQGGSGNTIYF.